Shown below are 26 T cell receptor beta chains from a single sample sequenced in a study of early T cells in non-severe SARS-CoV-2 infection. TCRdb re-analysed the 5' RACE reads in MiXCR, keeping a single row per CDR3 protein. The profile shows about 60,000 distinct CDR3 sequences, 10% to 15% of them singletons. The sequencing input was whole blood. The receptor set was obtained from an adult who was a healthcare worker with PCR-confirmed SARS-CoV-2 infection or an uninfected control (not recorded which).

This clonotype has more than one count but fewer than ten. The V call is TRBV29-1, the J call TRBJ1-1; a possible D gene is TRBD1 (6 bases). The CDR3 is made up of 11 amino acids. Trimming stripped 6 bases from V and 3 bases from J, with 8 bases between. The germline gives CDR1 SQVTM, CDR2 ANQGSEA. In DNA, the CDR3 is TGCAGCGTACAGGGTTACACTGAAGCTTTCTTT. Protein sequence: CSVQGYTEAFF.

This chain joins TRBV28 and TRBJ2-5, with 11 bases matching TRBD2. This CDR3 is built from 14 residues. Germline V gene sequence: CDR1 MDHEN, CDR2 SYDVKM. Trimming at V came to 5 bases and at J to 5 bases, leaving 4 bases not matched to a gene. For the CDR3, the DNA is TGTGCCAGCAGTGCTGGGACTAGCGGCGAGACCCAGTACTTC. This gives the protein CASSAGTSGETQYF.

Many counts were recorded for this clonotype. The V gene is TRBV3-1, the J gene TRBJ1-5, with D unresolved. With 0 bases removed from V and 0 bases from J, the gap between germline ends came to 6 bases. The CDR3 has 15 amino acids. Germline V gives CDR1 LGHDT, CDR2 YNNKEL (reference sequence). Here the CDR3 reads CASSQDRGSNQPQHF. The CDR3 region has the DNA TGTGCCAGCAGCCAAGATCGTGGTAGCAATCAGCCCCAGCATTTT.

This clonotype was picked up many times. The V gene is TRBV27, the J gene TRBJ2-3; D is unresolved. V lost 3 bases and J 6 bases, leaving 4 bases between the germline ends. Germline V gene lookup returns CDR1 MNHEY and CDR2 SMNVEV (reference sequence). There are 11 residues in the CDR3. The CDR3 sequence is CASSFGDTQYF. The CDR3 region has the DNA TGTGCCAGCAGTTTTGGGGATACGCAGTATTTT.

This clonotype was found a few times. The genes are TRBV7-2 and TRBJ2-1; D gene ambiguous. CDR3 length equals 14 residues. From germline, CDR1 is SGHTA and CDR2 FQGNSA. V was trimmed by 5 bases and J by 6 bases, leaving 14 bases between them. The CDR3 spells CASSRALAINEQFF. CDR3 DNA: TGTGCCAGCAGCCGGGCCTTAGCCATCAATGAGCAGTTCTTC.

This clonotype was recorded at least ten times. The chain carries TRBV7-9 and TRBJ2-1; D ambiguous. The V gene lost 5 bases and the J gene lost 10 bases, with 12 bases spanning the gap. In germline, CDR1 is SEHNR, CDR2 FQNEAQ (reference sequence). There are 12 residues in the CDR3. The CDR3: CASSPDSLEQFF. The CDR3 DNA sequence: TGTGCCAGCAGCCCCGATTCCCTAGAGCAGTTCTTC.

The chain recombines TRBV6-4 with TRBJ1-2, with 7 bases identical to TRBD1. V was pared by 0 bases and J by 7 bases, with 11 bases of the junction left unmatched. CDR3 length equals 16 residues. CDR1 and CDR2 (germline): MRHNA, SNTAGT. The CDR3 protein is CASSDSFVTGEVGYTF. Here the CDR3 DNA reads TGTGCCAGCAGTGACTCATTCGTTACAGGGGAAGTTGGCTACACCTTC.

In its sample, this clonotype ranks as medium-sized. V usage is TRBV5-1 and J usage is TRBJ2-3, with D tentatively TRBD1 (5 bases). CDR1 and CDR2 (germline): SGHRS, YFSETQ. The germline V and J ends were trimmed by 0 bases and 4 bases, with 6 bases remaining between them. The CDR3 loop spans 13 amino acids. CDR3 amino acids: CASSLGQPDTQYF. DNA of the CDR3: TGCGCCAGCAGCTTGGGACAGCCAGATACGCAGTATTTT.

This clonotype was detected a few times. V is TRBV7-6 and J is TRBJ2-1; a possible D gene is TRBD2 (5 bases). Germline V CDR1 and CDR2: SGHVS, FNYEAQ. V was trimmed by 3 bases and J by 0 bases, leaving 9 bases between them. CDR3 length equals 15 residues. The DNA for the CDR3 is TGTGCCAGCAGCTTTGGGAGTCTCTCCTACAATGAGCAGTTCTTC. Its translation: CASSFGSLSYNEQFF. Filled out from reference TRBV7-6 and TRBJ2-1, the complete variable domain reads GAGVSQSPRYKVTKRGQDVALRCDPISGHVSLYWYRQALGQGPEFLTYFNYEAQQDKSGLPNDRFSAERPEGSISTLTIQRTEQRDSAMYRCASSFGSLSYNEQFFGPGTRLTVL.

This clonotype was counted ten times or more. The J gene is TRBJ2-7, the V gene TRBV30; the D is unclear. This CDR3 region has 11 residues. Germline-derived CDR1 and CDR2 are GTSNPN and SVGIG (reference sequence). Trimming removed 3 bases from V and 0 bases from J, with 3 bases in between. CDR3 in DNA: TGTGCCTGGAGGGTCTCCTACGAGCAGTACTTC. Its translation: CAWRVSYEQYF.

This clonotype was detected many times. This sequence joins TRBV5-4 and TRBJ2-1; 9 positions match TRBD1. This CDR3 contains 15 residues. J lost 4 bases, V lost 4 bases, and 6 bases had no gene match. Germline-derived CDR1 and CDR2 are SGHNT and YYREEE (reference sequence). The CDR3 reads CASSPRDRVYNEQFF. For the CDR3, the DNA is TGTGCCAGCAGCCCGAGGGACAGGGTATACAATGAGCAGTTCTTC.

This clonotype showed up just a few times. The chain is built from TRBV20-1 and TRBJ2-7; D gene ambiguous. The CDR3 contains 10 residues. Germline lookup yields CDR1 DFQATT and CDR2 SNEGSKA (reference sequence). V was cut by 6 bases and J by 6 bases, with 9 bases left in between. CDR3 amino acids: CSALRLEQYF. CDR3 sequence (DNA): TGCAGTGCCCTCAGGCTCGAGCAGTACTTC.

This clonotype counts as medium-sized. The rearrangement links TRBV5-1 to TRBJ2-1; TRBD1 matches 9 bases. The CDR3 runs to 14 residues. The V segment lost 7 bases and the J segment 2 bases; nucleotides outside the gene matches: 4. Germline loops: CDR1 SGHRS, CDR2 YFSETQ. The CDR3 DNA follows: TGCGCCAGCGGGGGACAGGGCGCCTACAATGAGCAGTTCTTC. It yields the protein CASGGQGAYNEQFF.

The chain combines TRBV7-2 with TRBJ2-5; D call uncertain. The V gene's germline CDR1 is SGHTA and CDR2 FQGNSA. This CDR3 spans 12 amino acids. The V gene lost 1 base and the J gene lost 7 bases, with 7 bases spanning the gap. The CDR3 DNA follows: TGTGCCAGCAGCTTAGACACCGGGACCCAGTACTTC. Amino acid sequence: CASSLDTGTQYF.

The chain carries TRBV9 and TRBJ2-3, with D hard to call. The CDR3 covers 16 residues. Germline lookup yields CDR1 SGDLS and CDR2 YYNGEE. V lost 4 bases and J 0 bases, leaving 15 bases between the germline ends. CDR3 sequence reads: CASSPHVLGSTDTQYF. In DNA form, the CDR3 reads TGTGCCAGCAGCCCCCACGTCTTAGGGAGCACAGATACGCAGTATTTT.

CDR3 sequence: CASSIDLGQPQHF. The CDR3 DNA reads TGTGCCAGTAGTATAGATCTAGGTCAGCCCCAGCATTTT. The genes are TRBV19 and TRBJ1-5; D gene uncertain. The germline V gene encodes CDR1 LNHDA and CDR2 SQIVND (reference sequence). This CDR3 is built from 13 residues. Trimming removed 0 bases at V and 6 bases at J, with 6 bases between.

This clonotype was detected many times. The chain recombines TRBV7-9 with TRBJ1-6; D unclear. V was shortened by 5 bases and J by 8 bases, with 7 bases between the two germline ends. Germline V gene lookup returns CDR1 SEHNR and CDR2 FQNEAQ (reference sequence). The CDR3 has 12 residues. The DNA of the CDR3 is TGTGCCAGCAGCCCCGAGGATTCACCCCTCCACTTT. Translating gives CASSPEDSPLHF.

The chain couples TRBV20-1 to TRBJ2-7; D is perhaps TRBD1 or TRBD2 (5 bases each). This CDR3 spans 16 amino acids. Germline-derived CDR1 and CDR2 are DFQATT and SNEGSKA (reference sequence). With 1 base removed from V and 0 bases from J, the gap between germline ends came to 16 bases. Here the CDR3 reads CSARVLEAGHSYEQYF. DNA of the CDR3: TGCAGTGCTAGAGTACTGGAGGCAGGGCACTCCTACGAGCAGTACTTC.

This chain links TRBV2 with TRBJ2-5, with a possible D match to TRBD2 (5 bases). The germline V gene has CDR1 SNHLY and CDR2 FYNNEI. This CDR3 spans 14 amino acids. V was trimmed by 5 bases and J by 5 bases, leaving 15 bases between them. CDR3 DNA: TGTGCCAGCAGTAGTCCGGGATTGCTGGAGACCCAGTACTTC. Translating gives CASSSPGLLETQYF.

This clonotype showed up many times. The CDR3 here is CASRVLSGGPGELFF. For the CDR3, the DNA is TGTGCCAGCAGGGTCCTTTCAGGGGGACCCGGGGAGCTGTTTTTT. V and J are TRBV5-5 and TRBJ2-2; 7 positions match TRBD1. Looked up from germline, CDR1 is SGHKS and CDR2 is YYEKEE (reference sequence). Trimming took 5 bases from V and 6 from J; bases not matched to a gene: 10. CDR3 length: 15 amino acids.

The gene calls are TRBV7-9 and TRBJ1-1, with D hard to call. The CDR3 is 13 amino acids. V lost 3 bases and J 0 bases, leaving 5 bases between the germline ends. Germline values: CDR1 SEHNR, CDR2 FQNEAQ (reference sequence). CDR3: CASSFDMNTEAFF. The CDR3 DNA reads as TGTGCCAGCAGCTTCGACATGAACACTGAAGCTTTCTTT. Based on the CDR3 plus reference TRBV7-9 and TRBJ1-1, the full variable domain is DTGVSQNPRHKITKRGQNVTFRCDPISEHNRLYWYRQTLGQGPEFLTYFQNEAQLEKSRLLSDRFSAERPKGSFSTLEIQRTEQGDSAMYLCASSFDMNTEAFFGQGTRLTVV.

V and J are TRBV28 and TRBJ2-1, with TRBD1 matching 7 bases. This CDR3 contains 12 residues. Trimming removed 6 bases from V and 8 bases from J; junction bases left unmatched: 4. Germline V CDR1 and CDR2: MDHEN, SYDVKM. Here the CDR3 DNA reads TGTGCCAGCAGACAGGGGCGGTATGAGCAGTTCTTC. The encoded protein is CASRQGRYEQFF.

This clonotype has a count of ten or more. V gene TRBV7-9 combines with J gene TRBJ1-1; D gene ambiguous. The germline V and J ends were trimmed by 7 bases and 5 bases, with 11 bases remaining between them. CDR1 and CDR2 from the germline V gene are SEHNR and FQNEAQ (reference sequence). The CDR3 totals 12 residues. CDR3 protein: CASTLLVTEAFF. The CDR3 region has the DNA TGTGCCAGCACCCTACTGGTTACTGAAGCTTTCTTT.

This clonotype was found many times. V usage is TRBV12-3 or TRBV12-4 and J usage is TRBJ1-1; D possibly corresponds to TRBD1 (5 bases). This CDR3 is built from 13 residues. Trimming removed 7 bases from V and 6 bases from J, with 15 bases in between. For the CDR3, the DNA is TGTGCCAGCAAGCTTTTGGGGGAAGCTGAAGCTTTCTTT. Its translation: CASKLLGEAEAFF.

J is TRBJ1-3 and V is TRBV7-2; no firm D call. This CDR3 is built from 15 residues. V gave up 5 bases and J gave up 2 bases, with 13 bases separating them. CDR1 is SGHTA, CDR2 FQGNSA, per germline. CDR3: CASSDGSGPGNTIYF. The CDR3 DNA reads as TGTGCCAGCAGCGACGGATCTGGACCTGGAAACACCATATATTTT.

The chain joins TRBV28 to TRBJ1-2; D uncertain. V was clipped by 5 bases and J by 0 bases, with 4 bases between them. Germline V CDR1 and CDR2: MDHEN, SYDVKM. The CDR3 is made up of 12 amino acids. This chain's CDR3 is CASSPSNYGYTF. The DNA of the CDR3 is TGTGCCAGCAGTCCCTCTAACTATGGCTACACCTTC.